This T cell receptor (beta chain) was obtained from a study of blood T cells in healthy people across ages (dated by TCRdb to between 2014 and 2016). Context from the whole study: In model experiments, roughly one uniquely barcoded TCR beta cDNA molecule per two T cells was captured by template switching. The study measured age-related changes in TCR beta repertoire diversity using deep sequencing normalized with unique cDNA molecular identifiers. Donors were grouped into four age groups: young (average approximately 15 years), middle-aged (39), aged (around 60) and long-lived (around 80). To avoid experimental bias, donors of different ages were spread randomly across the sequencing lanes. The study analyzed two additional independent replicas of 1 million unique cDNA reads from the same blood draw for two donors, one aged 18 to 29 and one aged 80 or older. Points the paper makes about the study in general: Because the CMV infection status of the donors was unknown, age-related changes in expanded clonotypes may potentially have been confounded. Observed TCR beta diversity per million T cells fell roughly linearly with age, and a significant reduction was already apparent by age around 44. Total diversity estimates from one million sequenced T cells were considered lower bounds and underestimates. A strong correlation was found between observed TCR beta diversity and the percentage of naive T cells measured by flow cytometry. Compared with the aged group, more naive CD4+ T cells, fewer expanded clones and increased TCR diversity were shown by the long-lived group, suggesting age selection. Since profiling was done on bulk unsorted PBMCs, naive and antigen-experienced compartments could not be conclusively compared.

Counted from cysteine to phenylalanine, this CDR3 has 13 amino acids. Of the read, only the CDR3 DNA is kept; its 39 bases are in frame from base 1. Sequences GTSNPN (CDR1) and SVGIG (CDR2) are obtained from the germline V gene (reference sequence). Trimming removed 2 bases from V and 1 base from J, leaving 6 bases between the germline ends. A note on this clonotype: Its antigen is still unknown. The sample holds no much larger clone one base away, and base qualities are not on file.

The receptor library was made with 5' RACE. The second PCR ran for roughly 7 to 11 cycles and used a J-beta primer mix along with a sample-barcoded 5' primer. Each TCR beta cDNA molecule received a unique molecular identifier from a template-switch 5' adaptor carrying 12 random nucleotides. Each sample yielded at least 2.5 million CDR3-containing paired-end reads. The Mint cDNA synthesis kit, primed by a TRBC-specific oligonucleotide, was used to synthesize first-strand cDNA from all RNA. All cDNA was treated with uracil-DNA glycosylase and then went through a first 18-cycle PCR with the universal primers M1SS and BC2_uni_R. On the authors' methods: Normalization of each sample was performed by random selection of 1 million high-quality reads, each carrying a distinct molecular identifier. Instead of being binned into consensus sequences, reads that shared molecular identifiers were thrown out. CDR3 identification, clonotype clustering and error correction used MiTCR with a Q25 quality threshold and the strictest error-elimination algorithm. A nonparametric unseen species model with Euler transformation was used to estimate lower-bound total TCR beta diversity. TCRdb reprocessing: public reads trimmed at Q25 with fastp, clones called with MiXCR, in-frame beta chains kept. Rows are combined by CDR3 protein, so each entry shows the most common genes and DNA. It is TCRdb's table, rather than the study itself, that gives the V and J calls and clone size. Within this sample are roughly 1.9 million distinct CDR3 sequences, with more than 35% of them counted one time only. The ten largest clones capture more than 20% of the sample.

Systemically healthy Caucasian individuals from Russia, about 38 in total and aged roughly 6 to 100 years, were included as donors. Around 10 milliliters of peripheral blood were collected from each donor into EDTA-treated Vacutainer tubes. Ficoll-Paque density-gradient centrifugation was used to isolate PBMCs, with at least 6 million per sample. Trizol reagent was used to extract total RNA from the PBMCs, yielding at least 6 micrograms per sample. For every donor, flow cytometry on a PBMC aliquot measured the percentage of naive CD45RAhigh/CD27high T cells. Sequences were obtained from blood. The chain joins TRBV30 to TRBJ1-5; a confident D gene designation cannot be given. The TCR was taken from a human donor in good health. CDR3 reads: CAWSFGSNQPQHF. The DNA sequence follows: TGTGCCTGGAGTTTCGGGAGCAATCAGCCCCAGCATTTT.